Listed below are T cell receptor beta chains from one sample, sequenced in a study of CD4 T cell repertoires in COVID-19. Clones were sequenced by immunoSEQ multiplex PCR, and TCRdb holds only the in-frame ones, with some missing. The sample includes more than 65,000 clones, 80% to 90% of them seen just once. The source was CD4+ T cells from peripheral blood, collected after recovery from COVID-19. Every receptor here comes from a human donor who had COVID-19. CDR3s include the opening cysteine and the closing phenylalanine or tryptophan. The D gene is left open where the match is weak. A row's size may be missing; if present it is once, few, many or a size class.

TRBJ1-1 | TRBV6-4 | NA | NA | CVPRRGESGLNTEAFF | TGTGTCCCTCGCAGGGGCGAATCGGGGCTGAACACTGAAGCTTTCTTT
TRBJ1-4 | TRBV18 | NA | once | CASSPDRFRKLFF | TGTGCCAGCTCACCGGACCGTTTCAGGAAACTGTTTTTT
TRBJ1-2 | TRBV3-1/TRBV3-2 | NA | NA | CASSQVWGRGGYTF | TGTGCCAGCAGCCAAGTGTGGGGGCGGGGTGGCTACACCTTC
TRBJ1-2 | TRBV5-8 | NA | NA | CASRPRGDNGYTF | TGTGCCAGCAGGCCTCGAGGTGATAATGGCTACACCTTC
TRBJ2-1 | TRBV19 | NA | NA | CASTTGPRGGEQFF | TGTGCCAGTACTACAGGACCCAGGGGTGGGGAGCAGTTCTTC
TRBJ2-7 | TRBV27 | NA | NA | CASRVALQGTYEQYF | TGTGCCAGCAGGGTTGCCCTTCAGGGAACCTACGAGCAGTACTTC
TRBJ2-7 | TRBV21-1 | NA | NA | CASSSRGGSVYYEQYF | TGTGCCAGCAGCTCAAGGGGGGGCAGTGTATACTACGAGCAGTACTTC
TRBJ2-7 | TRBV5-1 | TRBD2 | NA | CASSAGLAGLSYEQYF | TGCGCCAGCAGCGCTGGACTAGCGGGATTATCCTACGAGCAGTACTTC
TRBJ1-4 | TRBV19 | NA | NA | CASSRVNEKLFF | TGTGCCAGTAGTAGGGTTAATGAAAAACTGTTTTTT
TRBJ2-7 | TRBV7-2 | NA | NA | CASSPGMKREQYF | TGTGCCAGCAGCCCTGGAATGAAGCGCGAGCAGTACTTC
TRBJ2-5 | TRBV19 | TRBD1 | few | CASSMVGGRETQYF | TGTGCCAGTAGTATGGTAGGGGGCAGGGAGACCCAGTACTTC
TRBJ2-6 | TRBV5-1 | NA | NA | CASSLGYSGANVLTF | TGCGCCAGCAGCTTGGGGTACTCTGGGGCCAACGTCCTGACTTTC
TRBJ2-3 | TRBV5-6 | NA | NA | CASSLRATPGADTQYF | TGTGCCAGCAGCTTGCGCGCTACCCCGGGGGCAGATACGCAGTATTTT
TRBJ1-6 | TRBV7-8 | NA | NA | CASSQTGGNDNSPLHF | TGTGCCAGCAGCCAAACGGGGGGCAATGATAATTCACCCCTCCACTTT
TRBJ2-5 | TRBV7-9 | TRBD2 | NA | CASSIGLAGAETQYF | TGTGCCAGCAGCATCGGACTAGCGGGAGCGGAGACCCAGTACTTC
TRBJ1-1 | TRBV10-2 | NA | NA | CAARIGATEAFF | TGCGCCGCTCGGATAGGGGCGACTGAAGCTTTCTTT
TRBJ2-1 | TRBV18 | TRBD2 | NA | CASSPGLAGVDEQFF | TGTGCCAGCTCGCCGGGACTAGCGGGAGTGGATGAGCAGTTCTTC
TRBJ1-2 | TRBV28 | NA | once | CASSSLEPTHYGYTF | TGTGCCAGCAGTTCTCTCGAACCGACACACTATGGCTACACCTTC
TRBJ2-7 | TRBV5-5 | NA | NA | CASNRGYGAYEQYF | TGTGCCAGCAACCGTGGGTACGGGGCCTACGAGCAGTACTTC
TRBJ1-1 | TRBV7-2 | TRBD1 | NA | CASRTSSGQGPEAFF | TGTGCCAGCCGCACCTCCTCGGGACAGGGGCCTGAAGCTTTCTTT
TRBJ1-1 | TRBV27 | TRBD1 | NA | CASSSMDRVGFNTEAFF | TGTGCCAGCAGTTCAATGGACAGGGTGGGATTTAACACTGAAGCTTTCTTT
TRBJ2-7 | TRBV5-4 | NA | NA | CASSYDYEQYF | TGTGCCAGCAGCTACGATTACGAGCAGTACTTC
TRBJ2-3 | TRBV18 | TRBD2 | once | CASSPPRASGRAADTQYF | TGTGCCAGCTCACCACCAAGGGCTAGCGGGAGGGCGGCAGATACGCAGTATTTT
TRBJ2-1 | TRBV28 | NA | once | CASSSDSNTRNEQFF | TGTGCCAGCAGCTCGGACAGTAATACCCGGAATGAGCAGTTCTTC
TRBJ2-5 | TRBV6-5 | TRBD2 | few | CASREGLAGGETQYF | TGTGCCAGCAGAGAGGGACTAGCGGGAGGTGAGACCCAGTACTTC
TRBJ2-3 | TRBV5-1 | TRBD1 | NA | CASSDRTGTSTDTQYF | TGCGCCAGCAGCGATCGGACAGGGACCAGCACAGATACGCAGTATTTT
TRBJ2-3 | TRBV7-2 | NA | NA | CASSLVGADTQYF | TGTGCCAGCAGCTTAGTGGGTGCGGATACGCAGTATTTT
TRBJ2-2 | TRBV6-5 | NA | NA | CASTPSIAVAGELFF | TGTGCCAGCACCCCCAGCATAGCGGTGGCCGGGGAGCTGTTTTTT
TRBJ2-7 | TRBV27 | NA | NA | CASSYRVAYEQYF | TGTGCCAGCAGTTACCGGGTGGCCTACGAGCAGTACTTC
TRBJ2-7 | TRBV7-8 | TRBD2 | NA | CASRSGTRSYEQYF | TGTGCCAGCAGGTCCGGGACTAGGTCCTACGAGCAGTACTTC
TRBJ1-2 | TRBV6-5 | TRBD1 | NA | CASSPTGANYGYTF | TGTGCCAGCAGCCCGACAGGGGCTAACTATGGCTACACCTTC
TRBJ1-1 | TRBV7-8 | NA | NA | CASSLAIQGTEAFF | TGTGCCAGCAGCTTAGCGATACAGGGCACTGAAGCTTTCTTT
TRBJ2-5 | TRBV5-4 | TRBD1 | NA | CASSKGQGPRQETQYF | TGTGCCAGCAGCAAGGGACAGGGGCCCCGCCAAGAGACCCAGTACTTC
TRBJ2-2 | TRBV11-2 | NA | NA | CASSLGQNTGELFF | TGTGCCAGCAGCCTAGGACAGAACACCGGGGAGCTGTTTTTT
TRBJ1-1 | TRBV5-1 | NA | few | CASSLRQGNTEAFF | TGCGCCAGCAGCTTGAGGCAGGGGAACACTGAAGCTTTCTTT
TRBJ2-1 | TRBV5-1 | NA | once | CASSQQVSYNEQFF | TGCGCCAGCAGCCAACAGGTATCCTACAATGAGCAGTTCTTC
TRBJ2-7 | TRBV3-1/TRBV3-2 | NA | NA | CASSQRSYEQYF | TGTGCCAGCAGCCAGAGGTCCTACGAGCAGTACTTC
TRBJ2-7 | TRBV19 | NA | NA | CASSIGPTTDGYEQYF | TGTGCCAGTAGTATAGGTCCCACCACGGACGGCTACGAGCAGTACTTC
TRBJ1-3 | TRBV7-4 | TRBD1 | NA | CASSLRQGRGPSGNTIYF | TGTGCCAGCAGCCTACGACAGGGCAGGGGGCCCTCTGGAAACACCATATATTTT
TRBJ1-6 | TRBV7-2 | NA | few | CASSLGGALRVDSPLHF | TGTGCCAGCAGCTTAGGGGGCGCTTTACGGGTAGATTCACCCCTCCACTTT
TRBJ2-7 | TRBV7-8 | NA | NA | CASSLAGRGHEQYF | TGTGCCAGCAGCTTAGCGGGCAGGGGTCACGAGCAGTACTTC
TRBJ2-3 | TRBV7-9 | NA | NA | CASSLSIPTSTDTQYF | TGTGCCAGCAGCCTCAGTATTCCCACGAGCACAGATACGCAGTATTTT